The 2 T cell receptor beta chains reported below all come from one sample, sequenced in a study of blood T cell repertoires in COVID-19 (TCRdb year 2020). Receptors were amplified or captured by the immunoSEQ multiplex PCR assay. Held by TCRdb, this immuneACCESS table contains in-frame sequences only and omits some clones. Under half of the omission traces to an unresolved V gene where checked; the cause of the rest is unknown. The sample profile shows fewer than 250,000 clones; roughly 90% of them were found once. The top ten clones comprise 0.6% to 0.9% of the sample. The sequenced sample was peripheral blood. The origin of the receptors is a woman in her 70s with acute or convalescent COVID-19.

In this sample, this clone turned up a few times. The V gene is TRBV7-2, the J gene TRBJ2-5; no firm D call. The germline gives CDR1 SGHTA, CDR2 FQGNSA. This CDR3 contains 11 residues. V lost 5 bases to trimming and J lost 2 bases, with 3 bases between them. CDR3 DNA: TGTGCCAGCAGCCAACAAGAGACCCAGTACTTC. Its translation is CASSQQETQYF.

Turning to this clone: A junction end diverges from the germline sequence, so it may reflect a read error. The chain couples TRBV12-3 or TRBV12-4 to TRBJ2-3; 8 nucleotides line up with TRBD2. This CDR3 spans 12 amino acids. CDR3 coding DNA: TGTGCCAGCAGTTTAAGTCGGCGGGGGGACGCTTTT. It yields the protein CASSLSRRGDAF.